A single sample gave rise to the 11 T cell receptor beta chains below, sequenced in a study of blood T cell repertoires in COVID-19. Assay: immunoSEQ multiplex PCR; the TCRdb copy retains only in-frame clones and omits some. The sample carries about 230,000 clones, 81% recorded once. The source material was peripheral blood. The receptors here all came from a woman aged 80 or over with acute or convalescent COVID-19.

This clone turned up a few times. The rearrangement links TRBV6-5 to TRBJ1-4; D is uncertain. Per germline, CDR1 MNHEY and CDR2 SVGAGI. The CDR3 is made up of 15 amino acids. Trimming left V 6 bases short and J 4 bases short, with 15 bases between. CDR3 in amino acids: CASSPLLVVNEKLFF. The CDR3 DNA is TGTGCCAGCAGCCCCCTTCTAGTTGTTAATGAAAAACTGTTTTTT.

This clone has just a few counts. This specimen includes other DNA sequences encoding the same CDR3. J is TRBJ2-2 and V is TRBV3-1 (or the pseudogene TRBV3-2), with 8 bases that match TRBD2. This CDR3 is 15 amino acids long. V shed 4 bases and J 0 bases; nucleotides not matched to a gene: 1. The V gene's germline CDR1 is LGHDT and CDR2 YNNKEL (reference sequence). Here the CDR3 DNA reads TGTGCCAGCAGCCTGGGACTAGCGAACACCGGGGAGCTGTTTTTT. This translates into CASSLGLANTGELFF.

This chain connects TRBV5-1 to TRBJ1-5; possibly TRBD1 for D (5 bases). The V gene lost 2 bases and the J gene lost 7 bases, with 16 bases spanning the gap. The CDR3 sequence is 15 residues long. Germline values: CDR1 SGHRS, CDR2 YFSETQ. The CDR3 reads CASSFEGAPMQPQHF. In DNA, the CDR3 is TGCGCCAGCAGCTTCGAAGGGGCCCCCATGCAGCCCCAGCATTTT.

V is TRBV6-4 and J is TRBJ1-1; maybe TRBD1 (5 bases). Between the trimmed V and J ends, which lost 6 bases and 3 bases, there was a span of 11 bases. CDR1 and CDR2 from the germline V gene are MRHNA and SNTAGT. The CDR3 is made up of 13 amino acids. CDR3 residues: CASRGQGHTEAFF. CDR3 coding DNA: TGTGCCAGCAGAGGGCAGGGCCACACTGAAGCTTTCTTT.

The rearrangement links TRBV2 to TRBJ2-1; 8 nucleotides line up with TRBD2. The J segment lost 13 bases and the V segment lost 5 bases, leaving 7 bases of the junction unmatched. Germline V gene data show CDR1 as SNHLY and CDR2 as FYNNEI. The CDR3 has 12 amino acids. The CDR3 region is CASSNGGDSQFF. As DNA, the CDR3 is TGTGCCAGCAGTAACGGGGGGGACTCACAGTTCTTC.

This clone was seen only a few times. The V gene is TRBV7-8, the J gene TRBJ1-5; maybe TRBD1 (6 bases). The CDR3 is made up of 14 amino acids. V lost 2 bases, J lost 6 bases, and 11 bases lay in between. Germline V gene data show CDR1 as SGHVS and CDR2 as FQNEAQ. The CDR3 loop is CASSLMRGRQPQHF. CDR3 DNA: TGTGCCAGCAGCTTAATGCGGGGGCGTCAGCCCCAGCATTTT. Drawing the rest from reference TRBV7-8 and TRBJ1-5, the complete variable domain is GAGVSQSPRYKVAKRGQDVALRCDPISGHVSLFWYQQALGQGPEFLTYFQNEAQLDKSGLPSDRFFAERPEGSVSTLKIQRTQQEDSAVYLCASSLMRGRQPQHFGDGTRLSIL.

As regards this clone: One junction end does not reproduce the germline sequence, and a read error may be involved. The CDR3 loop is CASSLYSPLHF. CDR3 coding DNA: TGTGCCAGCAGCCTCTATTCCCCCCTCCACTTT. The chain joins TRBV2 to TRBJ1-6; D is ambiguous. The CDR3 spans 11 residues. Germline CDR1 is SNHLY and CDR2 is FYNNEI.

The chain combines TRBV7-6 with TRBJ1-3; D is unresolved. From germline, CDR1 is SGHVS and CDR2 FNYEAQ. This CDR3 spans 14 amino acids. Trimming took off 10 bases at V and 0 bases at J, with 13 bases between the two ends. This CDR3 is CAIPRHDSGNTIYF. In nucleotides, the CDR3 is TGTGCCATTCCGCGCCACGACTCTGGAAACACCATATATTTT.

V is TRBV5-4 and J is TRBJ2-3; 8 positions agree with TRBD2. Trimming took 3 bases from V and 2 from J; bases not matched to a gene: 5. The CDR3 runs 15 residues. Per germline, CDR1 SGHNT and CDR2 YYREEE (reference sequence). The CDR3 here is CASSSGGPNTDTQYF. The CDR3, as DNA: TGTGCCAGCAGCTCGGGGGGGCCGAACACAGATACGCAGTATTTT. Looking up the rest from reference TRBV5-4 and TRBJ2-3 gives the full variable domain: ETGVTQSPTHLIKTRGQQVTLRCSSQSGHNTVSWYQQALGQGPQFIFQYYREEENGRGNFPPRFSGLQFPNYSSELNVNALELDDSALYLCASSSGGPNTDTQYFGPGTRLTVL.

The chain links TRBV4-1 to TRBJ2-1, with 9 positions matching TRBD1. Germline values: CDR1 MGHRA, CDR2 YSYEKL. The V gene end was trimmed by 4 bases and the J gene end by 8 bases; junction bases not matched to a gene: 6. This CDR3 has 14 residues. CDR3 in DNA: TGCGCCAGCAGCCCGGACAGGGGACAGTATGAGCAGTTCTTC. This encodes CASSPDRGQYEQFF.

This chain connects TRBV12-3 or TRBV12-4 to TRBJ1-2; D ambiguous. The V and J ends lost 3 bases and 4 bases respectively, with 6 bases between them. This CDR3 is 12 amino acids long. The CDR3 region has the DNA TGTGCCAGCAGTTTTCGGTTCTATGGCTACACCTTC. It codes for CASSFRFYGYTF.